One and the same sample provided the 25 T cell receptor beta chains below, sequenced in a study of blood T cell repertoires in COVID-19. Data came from immunoSEQ multiplex PCR; TCRdb stores just in-frame clones and leaves some out. Among about 64,000 clones listed, around 90% were seen once. Sequencing used peripheral blood. All receptors derive from a woman of 80 years or more with active COVID-19.

This chain links TRBV10-3 with TRBJ2-3; 9 positions agree with TRBD1. Germline CDR1 ENHRY, CDR2 SYGVKD. The CDR3 contains 14 residues. With V trimmed by 5 bases and J by 1 base, 1 base remained unmatched. The CDR3 DNA follows: TGTGCCATCAGTTGGGACAGGGGCACAGATACGCAGTATTTT. Encoded protein: CAISWDRGTDTQYF.

The chain joins TRBV25-1 to TRBJ2-7; a possible D gene is TRBD1 (6 bases). Germline CDR1 reads MGHDK; CDR2 reads SYGVNS. V lost 0 bases and J lost 0, with 18 bases in between. The CDR3 sequence is 18 residues long. The CDR3 bases are TGTGCCAGCAGTGAATATTCGGGCAGGGGACCAAGCTCCTACGAGCAGTACTTC. It yields the protein CASSEYSGRGPSSYEQYF.

The J gene is TRBJ1-4, the V gene TRBV4-1; 10 nucleotides agree with TRBD1. CDR3 length equals 15 residues. From germline, CDR1 is MGHRA and CDR2 YSYEKL. The junction had 7 bases not matched to a gene; V was cut back by 4 bases and J by 8 bases. The CDR3 bases are TGCGCCAGCAGCCTACGACAGGGGGCGGGGGAAAAACTGTTTTTT. As protein: CASSLRQGAGEKLFF.

The gene calls are TRBV2 and TRBJ1-1; 9 positions agree with TRBD1. Trimming at V came to 5 bases and at J to 4 bases, leaving 5 bases not matched to a gene. The V gene's germline CDR1 is SNHLY and CDR2 FYNNEI. This CDR3 region has 14 residues. CDR3 sequence (DNA): TGTGCCAGCAGTCTAGGACAGGGGACCACTGAAGCTTTCTTT. It encodes CASSLGQGTTEAFF.

The V call is TRBV5-8, the J call TRBJ2-3; tentative D call: TRBD2 (6 bases). Germline lookup yields CDR1 SGHTS and CDR2 YDEGEE. V dropped 6 bases and J dropped 2 bases, with 19 bases sitting between them. CDR3 size: 16 residues. For the CDR3, the DNA is TGTGCCAGCACCGCGGCGGCGGGGCGCTACACAGATACGCAGTATTTT. Its protein product is CASTAAAGRYTDTQYF. The full variable domain, rest sourced from reference TRBV5-8 and TRBJ2-3, is EAGVTQSPTHLIKTRGQQATLRCSPISGHTSVYWYQQALGLGLQFLLWYDEGEERNRGNFPPRFSGRQFPNYSSELNVNALELEDSALYLCASTAAAGRYTDTQYFGPGTRLTVL.

The chain links TRBV19 to TRBJ2-5; D perhaps matches TRBD2 (6 bases). This CDR3 has 13 amino acids. Trimming shortened V by 6 bases and J by 5 bases, and 13 bases separated the two germline ends. Per the germline V gene, CDR1 is LNHDA and CDR2 is SQIVND (reference sequence). CDR3 DNA: TGTGCCAGTAGCCCCCGACTAGTGGAGACCCAGTACTTC. Translated: CASSPRLVETQYF.

The rearrangement uses TRBV19 and TRBJ2-2; 9 bases are shared with TRBD1. The CDR3 is 15 residues long. Trimming removed 4 bases from V and 0 bases from J; junction bases left unmatched: 0. Germline loops: CDR1 LNHDA, CDR2 SQIVND (reference sequence). This chain's CDR3 is CASSRDRANTGELFF. CDR3 coding DNA: TGTGCCAGTAGTAGGGACAGGGCGAACACCGGGGAGCTGTTTTTT.

The V and J genes are TRBV2 and TRBJ2-5, with D possibly TRBD2 on 6 matching bases. Germline lookup yields CDR1 SNHLY and CDR2 FYNNEI. The CDR3 spans 15 residues. The V gene lost 4 bases and the J gene lost 3 bases, with 15 bases spanning the gap. The CDR3 sequence: CASSVLREREETQYF. CDR3 DNA: TGTGCCAGCAGTGTGTTGCGGGAAAGGGAAGAGACCCAGTACTTC.

CDR3 sequence: CASSIGEGQFSYGYTF. Here the CDR3 DNA reads TGTGCCAGTAGTATAGGGGAGGGGCAGTTCAGCTATGGCTACACCTTC. The V gene is TRBV19, the J gene TRBJ1-2, with D possibly TRBD1 on 5 matching bases. This CDR3 has 16 amino acids. Germline CDR1 LNHDA, CDR2 SQIVND (reference sequence). V was pared by 1 base and J by 4 bases, with 16 bases between.

The chain joins TRBV5-5 to TRBJ2-5; possibly TRBD2 for D (6 bases). From germline, CDR1 is SGHKS and CDR2 YYEKEE (reference sequence). Trimming removed 4 bases from V and 3 bases from J, with 19 bases in between. This CDR3 comprises 16 residues. The CDR3 spells CASSTWTIGPKETQYF. The CDR3 nucleotides are TGTGCCAGCAGCACCTGGACTATTGGCCCGAAAGAGACCCAGTACTTC.

This CDR3 reads CASSLFEDLNYGYTF. The CDR3, as DNA: TGTGCCAGCAGCTTATTTGAGGATCTGAACTATGGCTACACCTTC. The rearrangement links TRBV7-8 to TRBJ1-2; no clear D gene. This CDR3 region has 15 residues. V lost 2 bases, J lost 2 bases, and 12 bases lay in between. The germline gives CDR1 SGHVS, CDR2 FQNEAQ. The whole variable domain, filled in from reference TRBV7-8 and TRBJ1-2, reads GAGVSQSPRYKVAKRGQDVALRCDPISGHVSLFWYQQALGQGPEFLTYFQNEAQLDKSGLPSDRFFAERPEGSVSTLKIQRTQQEDSAVYLCASSLFEDLNYGYTFGSGTRLTVV.

This clone was recorded only once. The rearrangement links TRBV3-1 (or the pseudogene TRBV3-2) to TRBJ2-1, with 14 positions matching TRBD2. CDR3 size: 16 residues. Germline V gene data show CDR1 as LGHDT and CDR2 as YNNKEL (reference sequence). The J segment lost 15 bases and the V segment lost 5 bases, leaving 15 bases of the junction unmatched. CDR3 sequence reads: CASSYRGLAGGPKTFF. In DNA, the CDR3 is TGTGCCAGCAGCTATCGAGGACTAGCGGGGGGACCCAAGACGTTCTTC.

The V call is TRBV11-2, the J call TRBJ1-4, with a possible D match to TRBD1 (5 bases). Germline CDR1 SGHAT, CDR2 FQNNGV. The CDR3 loop spans 15 amino acids. V lost 3 bases, J lost 0 bases, and 8 bases lay in between. CDR3 DNA sequence: TGTGCCAGCAGCTTGACAGATGCAACTAATGAAAAACTGTTTTTT. As protein: CASSLTDATNEKLFF. The whole variable domain, remainder taken from reference TRBV11-2 and TRBJ1-4, is EAGVAQSPRYKIIEKRQSVAFWCNPISGHATLYWYQQILGQGPKLLIQFQNNGVVDDSQLPKDRFSAERLKGVDSTLKIQPAKLEDSAVYLCASSLTDATNEKLFFGSGTQLSVL.

This clone was recorded a few times. The chain joins TRBV28 to TRBJ1-1; D is uncertain. V was cut by 2 bases and J by 0 bases, with 7 bases left in between. There are 14 residues in the CDR3. Looked up from germline, CDR1 is MDHEN and CDR2 is SYDVKM. The CDR3 bases are TGTGCCAGCAGTTTAGACAACATGAACACTGAAGCTTTCTTT. It codes for CASSLDNMNTEAFF.

V is TRBV7-9 and J is TRBJ2-3; 9 bases are shared with TRBD1. The trim removed 0 bases at V and 6 bases at J, leaving 7 bases unmatched. CDR3 size: 16 residues. Germline lookup yields CDR1 SEHNR and CDR2 FQNEAQ (reference sequence). The DNA for the CDR3 is TGTGCCAGCAGCTTAGCTTCGGACAGGGGCATGGATACGCAGTATTTT. Translated: CASSLASDRGMDTQYF.

This clone was counted only a few times. The chain carries TRBV4-2 and TRBJ1-4; perhaps TRBD1 as D (5 bases). This CDR3 comprises 18 residues. Trimming took 0 bases from V and 0 from J, leaving 14 bases between them. CDR1 is LGHNA and CDR2 is YNFKEQ in the germline V gene. CDR3 in DNA: TGTGCCAGCAGCCAAGATGTCGGGGGACCTTCAACTAATGAAAAACTGTTTTTT. As protein: CASSQDVGGPSTNEKLFF.

The chain joins TRBV24-1 to TRBJ2-6, with a tentative D call TRBD2 (5 bases). The CDR3 is made up of 14 amino acids. V lost 12 bases and J 4 bases, leaving 15 bases between the germline ends. The germline CDR1 and CDR2 sequences are KGHDR and SFDVKD. In nucleotides, the CDR3 is TGTGCCGCGGCCGGGGTCGGGGGGGCCAACGTCCTGACTTTC. It codes for CAAAGVGGANVLTF.

In nucleotides, the CDR3 is TGTGCCAGCAGTTTAGCGGTTGGATCCTACAATGAGCAGTTCTTC. It translates to CASSLAVGSYNEQFF. The chain employs TRBV6-4 and TRBJ2-1; D may be TRBD2 (6 bases). In germline, CDR1 is MRHNA, CDR2 SNTAGT. Trimming took 5 bases from V and 1 from J, leaving 12 bases between them. CDR3 length equals 15 residues.

V is TRBV27 and J is TRBJ2-7; TRBD1 agrees at 7 bases. The junction had 4 bases not matched to a gene; V was cut back by 5 bases and J by 0 bases. The CDR3 is 14 residues long. The V gene's germline CDR1 is MNHEY and CDR2 SMNVEV (reference sequence). CDR3 nucleotide sequence: TGTGCCAGCAGTGGACAGGCGAGCTCCTACGAGCAGTACTTC. Translation: CASSGQASSYEQYF.

CDR3 nucleotide sequence: TGTGCCAGCTCGCTGGGACTAGCGATGGAGACCCAGTACTTC. Amino acids: CASSLGLAMETQYF. The chain has TRBV18 and TRBJ2-5, with 10 bases matching TRBD2. V lost 6 bases, J lost 5 bases, and 6 bases stayed unmatched. Germline CDR1 and CDR2: KGHSH and LQKENI. The CDR3 loop spans 14 amino acids.

This sequence joins TRBV19 and TRBJ2-2; no firm D call. Deletions cut 9 bases from V and 6 bases from J, with 11 bases between. CDR3 size: 12 residues. Per germline, CDR1 LNHDA and CDR2 SQIVND (reference sequence). The CDR3 is CASSLSPGELFF. The CDR3 bases are TGTGCCAGCTCCCTAAGTCCCGGGGAGCTGTTTTTT.

The CDR3 nucleotides are TGTGCCAGCAGCCCTCGGTGGTCACGTCCCCACGAGCAGTACTTC. Its protein product is CASSPRWSRPHEQYF. The chain employs TRBV7-8 and TRBJ2-7; D gene ambiguous. V dropped 5 bases and J dropped 5 bases, with 19 bases sitting between them. Germline V CDR1 and CDR2: SGHVS, FQNEAQ. This CDR3 is built from 15 residues.

The rearrangement uses TRBV12-3 or TRBV12-4 and TRBJ2-1; 7 bases are a match to TRBD1. V gave up 3 bases and J gave up 4 bases; unmatched junction bases: 0. The CDR3 loop spans 13 amino acids. The CDR3 nucleotides read TGTGCCAGCAGTTTGGGACAGTACAATGAGCAGTTCTTC. This translates into CASSLGQYNEQFF.

This rearrangement joins TRBV25-1 to TRBJ2-1, with 10 bases aligning to TRBD1. The CDR3 covers 15 residues. Germline-derived CDR1 and CDR2 are MGHDK and SYGVNS. V was clipped by 5 bases and J by 3 bases; unmatched bases: 4. CDR3 coding DNA: TGTGCCAGCAGTCGGGACAGGGGTCTCTACAATGAGCAGTTCTTC. Protein product: CASSRDRGLYNEQFF.

The chain has TRBV5-1 and TRBJ1-3; D not certain. Germline loops: CDR1 SGHRS, CDR2 YFSETQ. The V and J ends lost 0 bases and 0 bases respectively, with 13 bases between them. The length of the CDR3 is 17 residues. In nucleotides, the CDR3 is TGCGCCAGCAGCTTGGGCGGCTTTTCGAGCTCTGGAAACACCATATATTTT. Translated: CASSLGGFSSSGNTIYF.